The rows below give T cell receptor beta chains drawn from one sample of a study of human T cells and chemical hapten exposure. TCRdb called the RACE reads again in MiXCR, with one record for every CDR3 protein. The sample has 85,000 to 100,000 distinct CDR3 sequences, around an eighth seen once. The sample in question was whole blood, obtained in connection with sensitization to the hapten diphenylcyclopropenone (DPC). These TCRs come from a woman in her thirties or forties with alopecia areata. Some clones in this sample may be carry-over from other donors' samples. Each CDR3 is given with its conserved first and last residue. D genes are given only for firm matches. Clone size, where shown, is once, few, many, or a class for clones that have expanded.

TRBV20-1,-,-,TRBJ1-5,TGCAGTGCTAGTAGCAGGTCAACTTACAATCAGCCCCAGCATTTT,CSASSRSTYNQPQHF
TRBV3-1,-,few,TRBJ2-5,TGTGCCAGCAGCCCCGGGGAGACCCAGTACTTC,CASSPGETQYF
TRBV6-6,TRBD1,few,TRBJ1-3,TGTGCCAGCAGTGAAATGGGACAGGCATACCGCTCTGGAAACACCATATATTTT,CASSEMGQAYRSGNTIYF
TRBV10-3,-,once,TRBJ1-1,TGTGCCATCAGTGAGCTGACAGCCGACGGAGAAGCTTTCTTT,CAISELTADGEAFF
TRBV20-1,TRBD2,few,TRBJ2-4,TGCAGTGCTAGAGCACCCCCGGCTAGCGGGAGAATGAACATTCAGTACTTC,CSARAPPASGRMNIQYF
TRBV7-9,TRBD2,-,TRBJ2-7,TGTGCCAGCAGCTTAGCTGGGGGGGAGCACTACGAGCAGTACTTC,CASSLAGGEHYEQYF
TRBV7-3,-,-,TRBJ2-2,TGTGCCAGCAGCCCACTGGGACAGAACACCGGGGAGCTGTTTTTT,CASSPLGQNTGELFF
TRBV29-1,-,few,TRBJ2-3,TGCAGCGTTGAAGATCCGCCAGGCGAGCAGTATTTT,CSVEDPPGEQYF
TRBV5-6,-,few,TRBJ2-6,TGTGCCAGCAGCTTCGCTGGGGCCAACGTCCTGACTTTC,CASSFAGANVLTF
TRBV6-6,-,few,TRBJ1-5,TGTGCCAGCAGTCCCCCTAGCAATCAGCCCCAGCATTTT,CASSPPSNQPQHF
TRBV11-1,-,few,TRBJ2-1,TGTGCCAGCAGCATCGGTCCCATCAATGAGCAGTTCTTC,CASSIGPINEQFF
TRBV11-2,-,few,TRBJ2-3,TGTGCCAGCAGCTTCGGAGGAACAGGCACAGATACGCAGTATTTT,CASSFGGTGTDTQYF
TRBV3-1,TRBD2,-,TRBJ2-2,TGTGCCAGCAGCCAGGGGACTAGCTTGGACACCGGGGAGCTGTTTTTT,CASSQGTSLDTGELFF
TRBV29-1,TRBD1,many,TRBJ2-3,TGCAGCGTTGGCGGGACAGGGAGGACAGATACGCAGTATTTT,CSVGGTGRTDTQYF
TRBV6-2/TRBV6-3,-,-,TRBJ2-7,TGTGCCAGCACTAAACGCCGGGACACGAGTTACGAGCAGTACTTC,CASTKRRDTSYEQYF
TRBV6-2/TRBV6-3,-,-,TRBJ2-6,TGTGCCAGCAGTCGGGAGACCTCTGGGGCCAACGTCCTGACTTTC,CASSRETSGANVLTF
TRBV28,-,-,TRBJ1-5,TGTGCCACTCAGGGTCCGGATAGCAATCAGACCCAGCATTTT,CATQGPDSNQTQHF
TRBV28,-,few,TRBJ2-1,TGTGCCAGCAGCCCAACAGGGCTCCAGGATCACAATGAGCAGTTCTTC,CASSPTGLQDHNEQFF
TRBV29-1,-,-,TRBJ2-1,TGCAGCGTTGAAAGGGGGCAGGACTACTACAATGAGCAGTTCTTC,CSVERGQDYYNEQFF
TRBV28,-,few,TRBJ2-2,TGTGCCAGCAGCCCAACCTGGCGGGTGAACACCGGGGAGCTGTTTTTT,CASSPTWRVNTGELFF
TRBV9,-,-,TRBJ2-3,TGTGCCAGCAGCGTAGCTACCCCAGATACGCAGTATTTT,CASSVATPDTQYF
TRBV29-1,TRBD1,-,TRBJ1-5,TGCAGCGTTGGACAGGGCCCCAATCAGCCCCAGCATTTT,CSVGQGPNQPQHF
TRBV29-1,-,-,TRBJ2-3,TGCAGCGTTGAAGGGCAGGGCCACACAGATACGCAGTATTTT,CSVEGQGHTDTQYF
TRBV20-1,TRBD1,few,TRBJ1-1,TGCAGTGCTAGAGATGGGACAGGGGGCCTCGGCACTGAAGCTTTCTTT,CSARDGTGGLGTEAFF
TRBV29-1,-,many,TRBJ1-5,TGCAGCGTCGCCTACCTGACAGATCAGCCCCAGCATTTT,CSVAYLTDQPQHF
TRBV29-1,TRBD1,many,TRBJ2-7,TGCAGCGGGCGGACAGGGTCGTCCGAGCAGTACTTC,CSGRTGSSEQYF
TRBV9,TRBD1,once,TRBJ1-3,TGTGCCAGCAGCCTGACAGGGGGCTATGGAAACACCATATATTTT,CASSLTGGYGNTIYF
TRBV5-1,-,few,TRBJ2-7,TGCGCCAGCAGCGCTGGACTACTCGGCGACGAGCAGTACTTC,CASSAGLLGDEQYF
TRBV7-2,TRBD2,few,TRBJ2-1,TGTGCCAGCAGCTTGACCTGGACTAGCGGAAAAGAGCAGTTCTTC,CASSLTWTSGKEQFF
TRBV5-1,-,few,TRBJ2-7,TGCGCCAGCAGCTTGGCTACAGGGTCCGAGCAGTACTTC,CASSLATGSEQYF
TRBV7-2,TRBD2,few,TRBJ2-2,TGTGCCAGCAGCCCAGCGGCGGGAGGAGCCGGGGAGCTGTTTTTT,CASSPAAGGAGELFF
TRBV29-1,TRBD1,few,TRBJ2-1,TGCAGCGTTGCACAGGGGCGCGCAAATGAGCAGTTCTTC,CSVAQGRANEQFF
TRBV7-8,-,few,TRBJ2-3,TGTGCCAGCAGCTTAGGGAGTAGGCTCAGCACAGATACGCAGTATTTT,CASSLGSRLSTDTQYF
TRBV30,-,few,TRBJ1-4,TGTGCCTGGAGTGTGCTGGATAATGAAAAACTGTTTTTT,CAWSVLDNEKLFF
TRBV9,TRBD2,-,TRBJ2-1,TGTGCCAGCAGGGGAAGCGGGAGCAATGAGCAGTTCTTC,CASRGSGSNEQFF
TRBV29-1,TRBD1,many,TRBJ1-1,TGCAGCGGCGCCGCGGTGACAGGGGGTACTGAAGCTTTCTTT,CSGAAVTGGTEAFF
TRBV27,-,-,TRBJ2-2,TGTGCCAGCAGTTTTGGGGGAAGAGGAACCGGGGAGCTGTTTTTT,CASSFGGRGTGELFF
TRBV10-3,-,-,TRBJ2-7,TGTGCCATCAGTGAGTCGAGTGCTAGCTTCAGCGAGCAGTACTTC,CAISESSASFSEQYF
TRBV9,TRBD1,-,TRBJ1-6,TGTGCCAGCAGCGTTGAACAGGGGACCTATAATTCACCCCTCCACTTT,CASSVEQGTYNSPLHF
TRBV20-1,TRBD1,-,TRBJ1-2,TGCAGTGCTGGAGACAGGGGTCGGGGCTACACCTTC,CSAGDRGRGYTF
TRBV12-3/TRBV12-4,TRBD2,-,TRBJ2-1,TGTGCCAGCAGTTTGGTAGCGGGAGGGCCCCACCATTACAATGAGCAGTTCTTC,CASSLVAGGPHHYNEQFF
TRBV28,-,many,TRBJ2-5,TGTGCCAGCAGTTTAGGGATAGCGCGGGGAGTCTTC,CASSLGIARGVF
TRBV3-1,TRBD2,-,TRBJ2-3,TGTGCCAGCAGCCAAGACGGGGCGGCGGGGGCAGATACGCAGTATTTT,CASSQDGAAGADTQYF
TRBV27,TRBD2,many,TRBJ2-3,TGTGCCAGCAGTCCCGGGAGGGCCGCAGATACGCAGTATTTT,CASSPGRAADTQYF
TRBV5-1,-,-,TRBJ2-1,TGCGCCAGCAGCTTGGCCTTGGTCGATGAGCAGTTCTTC,CASSLALVDEQFF
TRBV2,-,-,TRBJ2-5,TGTGCCAGCAGGGGACAAGAGACCCAGTACTTC,CASRGQETQYF
TRBV20-1,TRBD2,-,TRBJ2-1,TGCAGTGCACGAGCGGGAGAGAGAGCTAAAAGCTCCTACAATGAGCAGTTCTTC,CSARAGERAKSSYNEQFF
TRBV20-1,-,few,TRBJ1-4,TGCAGTGCTAGGACTGGCTATGGGGAAAAACTGTTTTTT,CSARTGYGEKLFF
TRBV20-1,TRBD2,few,TRBJ2-1,TGCAGTGCGCCTGGACTAGCGACCCAAAAGTACAATGAGCAGTTCTTC,CSAPGLATQKYNEQFF
TRBV10-3,TRBD2,many,TRBJ2-1,TGTGCCCATGGGCTAGCGGGAGCCAATGAGCAGTTCTTC,CAHGLAGANEQFF
TRBV5-5,-,-,TRBJ1-2,TGTGCCAGCAGACGATACGACACCACCCCTGGAGGCTATGGCTACACCTTC,CASRRYDTTPGGYGYTF